One and the same sample provided the 3 T cell receptor beta chains below, sequenced in a study of blood T cell repertoires in COVID-19. Generated by immunoSEQ multiplex PCR, the TCRdb table keeps only in-frame clones and is missing some. This table holds 150,000 to 200,000 clones, roughly 88% found once. The source material was peripheral blood. These receptors originate from an elderly woman with active or convalescent COVID-19.

The gene calls are TRBV7-3 and TRBJ1-4; 9 bases line up with TRBD1. V lost 5 bases to trimming and J lost 3 bases; unmatched junction nucleotides: 4. CDR1 is SGHTA and CDR2 is FQGTGA in the germline V gene. This CDR3 is 15 amino acids long. The CDR3 here is CASSRTGGSNEKLFF. CDR3 coding DNA: TGTGCCAGCAGCAGAACAGGGGGCTCTAATGAAAAACTGTTTTTT.

The CDR3, as DNA: TGTGCCAGCAGCGTAGCGACAGGGGGGACACCCCTCCACTTT. Translating it yields CASSVATGGTPLHF. This chain links TRBV9 with TRBJ1-6, with 9 nucleotides matching TRBD1. This CDR3 has 14 residues. Germline values: CDR1 SGDLS, CDR2 YYNGEE. V lost 0 bases to trimming and J lost 11 bases; unmatched junction nucleotides: 3.

V is TRBV27 and J is TRBJ1-2; D unresolved. Per germline, CDR1 MNHEY and CDR2 SMNVEV (reference sequence). This CDR3 contains 15 residues. V shed 0 bases and J shed 4 bases, with 12 bases lying between them. DNA of the CDR3: TGTGCCAGCAGTTTATCGATAGGAGGAGCCTATGGCTACACCTTC. Residues: CASSLSIGGAYGYTF.